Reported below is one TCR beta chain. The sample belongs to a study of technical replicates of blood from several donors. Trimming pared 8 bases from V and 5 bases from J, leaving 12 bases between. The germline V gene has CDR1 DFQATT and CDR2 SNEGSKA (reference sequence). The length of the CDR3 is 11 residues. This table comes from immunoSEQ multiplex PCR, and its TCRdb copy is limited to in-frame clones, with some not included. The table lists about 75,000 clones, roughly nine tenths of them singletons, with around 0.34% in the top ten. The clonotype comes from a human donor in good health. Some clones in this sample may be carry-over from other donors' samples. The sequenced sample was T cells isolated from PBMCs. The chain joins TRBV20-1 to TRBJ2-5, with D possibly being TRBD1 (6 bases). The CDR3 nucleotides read TGCAGTTGGGGCAGGGGTGAGACCCAGTACTTC. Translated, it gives CSWGRGETQYF.